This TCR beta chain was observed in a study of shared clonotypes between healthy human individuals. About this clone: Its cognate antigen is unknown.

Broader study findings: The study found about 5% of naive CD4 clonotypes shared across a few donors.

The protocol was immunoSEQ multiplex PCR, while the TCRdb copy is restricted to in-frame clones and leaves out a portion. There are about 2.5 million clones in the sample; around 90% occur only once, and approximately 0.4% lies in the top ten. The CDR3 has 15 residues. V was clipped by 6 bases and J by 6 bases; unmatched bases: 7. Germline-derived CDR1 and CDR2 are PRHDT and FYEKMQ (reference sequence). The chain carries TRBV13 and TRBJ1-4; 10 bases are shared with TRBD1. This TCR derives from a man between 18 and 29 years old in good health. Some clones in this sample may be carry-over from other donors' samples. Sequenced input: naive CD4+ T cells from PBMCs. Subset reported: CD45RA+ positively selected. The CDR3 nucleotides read TGTGCCAGCAGGCTCGCCGGGACAGGGGATGAAAAACTGTTTTTT. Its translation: CASRLAGTGDEKLFF.